These T cell receptor beta chains were read from a single sample in a study of T-cell reconstitution after alpha-beta-depleted transplantation in children. TCRdb reprocessed the PCR reads with MiXCR, giving one entry per CDR3 protein. The sample shows some 490,000 distinct CDR3 sequences, around an eighth of them seen only once. Sequenced material: PBMCs from the stem cell graft donor, taken from the stem cell graft. Source of these receptors: a human donor who donated a stem cell graft to a child with combined immunodeficiency. Each CDR3 is given with its conserved first and last residue. The order of the fields is V gene, clone size, J gene, D gene, CDR3 protein, CDR3 DNA. The D gene is left open where the match is weak. A row's size may be missing; if present it is once, few, many or a size class.

V: TRBV7-2
size: few
J: TRBJ1-2
D: TRBD1
CDR3: CASSSPTGMEGYTF
DNA: TGTGCCAGCAGCTCCCCGACAGGGATGGAGGGCTACACCTTC

V: TRBV20-1
size: many
J: TRBJ2-7
D: TRBD2
CDR3: CSARDRTGGLHEQYF
DNA: TGCAGTGCTAGAGATAGAACGGGAGGGCTCCACGAGCAGTACTTC

V: TRBV7-2
size: few
J: TRBJ2-3
D: NA
CDR3: CASLANWGTVGGTQYF
DNA: TGTGCCAGCCTCGCAAACTGGGGCACGGTGGGGGGTACGCAGTATTTT

V: TRBV27
size: many
J: TRBJ1-6
D: NA
CDR3: CASSSGFGFPLHF
DNA: TGTGCCAGCAGCTCAGGGTTCGGATTCCCCCTCCACTTT

V: TRBV7-9
size: many
J: TRBJ1-1
D: TRBD1
CDR3: CASSFPNRGTEAFF
DNA: TGTGCCAGCAGCTTCCCAAACAGGGGCACTGAAGCTTTCTTT

V: TRBV10-3
size: many
J: TRBJ2-5
D: NA
CDR3: CAISGGLETQYF
DNA: TGTGCCATCAGTGGAGGTTTGGAGACCCAGTACTTC

V: TRBV27
size: many
J: TRBJ1-1
D: NA
CDR3: CASKGLSEAFF
DNA: TGTGCCAGCAAGGGTCTAAGTGAAGCTTTCTTT

V: TRBV30
size: NA
J: TRBJ2-5
D: NA
CDR3: CAWSKGGGGSSQYF
DNA: TGTGCCTGGAGTAAGGGAGGAGGGGGCTCGTCCCAGTACTTC

V: TRBV5-1
size: few
J: TRBJ2-7
D: NA
CDR3: CASSLVGDTVYEQYF
DNA: TGCGCCAGCAGCTTGGTAGGGGATACAGTGTACGAGCAGTACTTC

V: TRBV12-3/TRBV12-4
size: many
J: TRBJ2-7
D: NA
CDR3: CASSFGEGYEQYF
DNA: TGTGCCAGCAGTTTTGGCGAGGGCTACGAGCAGTACTTC

V: TRBV13
size: few
J: TRBJ2-2
D: NA
CDR3: CASSRTGHLNTGELFF
DNA: TGTGCCAGCAGCCGGACGGGACACCTGAACACCGGGGAGCTGTTTTTT

V: TRBV2
size: NA
J: TRBJ1-5
D: TRBD1
CDR3: CASSERRTGGTNQPQHF
DNA: TGTGCCAGCAGTGAAAGGAGGACAGGAGGGACCAATCAGCCCCAGCATTTT

V: TRBV3-1
size: NA
J: TRBJ1-4
D: NA
CDR3: CASSPRTALEEKLFF
DNA: TGTGCCAGCAGCCCCCGGACAGCCTTGGAGGAAAAACTGTTTTTT

V: TRBV20-1
size: few
J: TRBJ1-2
D: NA
CDR3: CSAARPGLPYGYTF
DNA: TGCAGTGCTGCACGCCCGGGACTGCCGTATGGCTACACCTTC

V: TRBV30
size: NA
J: TRBJ2-1
D: TRBD2
CDR3: CAWRVGLAGGNEQFF
DNA: TGTGCCTGGAGGGTTGGCCTAGCGGGAGGGAATGAGCAGTTCTTC

V: TRBV18
size: few
J: TRBJ2-7
D: TRBD1
CDR3: CASSPQGQGFYEQYF
DNA: TGTGCCAGCTCACCACAAGGACAGGGCTTTTACGAGCAGTACTTC

V: TRBV6-2/TRBV6-3
size: few
J: TRBJ2-7
D: NA
CDR3: CASSYIARGQRLTYEQYF
DNA: TGTGCCAGCAGTTATATCGCCCGAGGACAGCGACTCACCTACGAGCAGTACTTC

V: TRBV30
size: many
J: TRBJ2-3
D: NA
CDR3: CAWSWGRVDTQYF
DNA: TGTGCCTGGAGTTGGGGACGAGTAGATACGCAGTATTTT

V: TRBV7-2
size: few
J: TRBJ2-1
D: NA
CDR3: CASSLTSSPNTNNEQFF
DNA: TGTGCCAGCAGCCTCACCTCTAGCCCGAACACCAACAATGAGCAGTTCTTC

V: TRBV30
size: NA
J: TRBJ2-1
D: NA
CDR3: CAWSVGLNYNEQFF
DNA: TGTGCCTGGAGTGTAGGACTAAACTACAATGAGCAGTTCTTC

V: TRBV5-5
size: many
J: TRBJ2-1
D: NA
CDR3: CASSLTSRDSGEQFF
DNA: TGTGCCAGCAGTCTCACCTCCCGGGACTCCGGAGAGCAGTTCTTC

V: TRBV7-2
size: NA
J: TRBJ2-7
D: NA
CDR3: CASSSERTSYEQYF
DNA: TGTGCCAGCAGCTCCGAGCGGACCTCCTACGAGCAGTACTTC

V: TRBV12-3/TRBV12-4
size: many
J: TRBJ2-1
D: NA
CDR3: CASSPHTVSYNEQFF
DNA: TGTGCCAGCAGTCCGCATACTGTCTCCTACAATGAGCAGTTCTTC

V: TRBV5-6
size: NA
J: TRBJ2-7
D: NA
CDR3: CASSLIQGRYEQYF
DNA: TGTGCCAGCAGCTTGATTCAGGGGAGATACGAGCAGTACTTC

V: TRBV7-6
size: NA
J: TRBJ2-5
D: NA
CDR3: CASRPRDTQETQYF
DNA: TGTGCCAGCAGACCCAGGGACACCCAAGAGACCCAGTACTTC

V: TRBV2
size: NA
J: TRBJ1-2
D: TRBD1
CDR3: CASSDWTGGYGYTF
DNA: TGTGCCAGCAGCGATTGGACAGGGGGCTATGGCTACACCTTC

V: TRBV5-1
size: many
J: TRBJ2-5
D: NA
CDR3: CASSLSSNQETQYF
DNA: TGCGCCAGCAGCTTGTCGAGCAACCAAGAGACCCAGTACTTC

V: TRBV12-5
size: many
J: TRBJ2-1
D: NA
CDR3: CASGFSHNEQFF
DNA: TGTGCTAGTGGTTTCTCGCACAATGAGCAGTTCTTC

V: TRBV29-1
size: many
J: TRBJ2-1
D: TRBD2
CDR3: CSVDMGGGYNEQFF
DNA: TGCAGCGTTGATATGGGCGGGGGATACAATGAGCAGTTCTTC

V: TRBV5-1
size: few
J: TRBJ2-7
D: TRBD1
CDR3: CASSPRPLTGPYEQYF
DNA: TGCGCCAGCAGCCCCCGGCCGCTGACAGGGCCCTACGAGCAGTACTTC